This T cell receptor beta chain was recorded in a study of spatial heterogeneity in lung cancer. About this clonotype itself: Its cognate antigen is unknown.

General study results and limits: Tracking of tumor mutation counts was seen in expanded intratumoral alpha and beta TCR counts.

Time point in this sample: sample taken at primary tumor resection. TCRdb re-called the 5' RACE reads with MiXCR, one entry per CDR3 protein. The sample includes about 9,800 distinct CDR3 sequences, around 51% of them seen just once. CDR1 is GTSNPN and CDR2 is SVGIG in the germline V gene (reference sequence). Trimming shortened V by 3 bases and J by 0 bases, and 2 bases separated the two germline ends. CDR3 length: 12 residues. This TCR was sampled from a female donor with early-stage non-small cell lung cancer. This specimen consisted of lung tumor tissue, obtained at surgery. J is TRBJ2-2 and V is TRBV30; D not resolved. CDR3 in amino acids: CAWRTNTGELFF. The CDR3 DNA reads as TGTGCCTGGAGAACGAACACCGGGGAGCTGTTTTTT.